The T cell receptor (beta chain) described here comes from a study of radiation and T cells in renal cell carcinoma. Sequencing was performed with immunoSEQ multiplex PCR; in TCRdb, only in-frame clones are kept and a portion is missing. The repertoire consists of 140,000 or so clones, with approximately 86% occurring once and the leading ten covering under 20%. Described time point: blood 4 weeks post-SBRT, at nephrectomy. Noted treatment: 15 Gy SBRT to primary tumor, nephrectomy 4 weeks later. Nephrectomy followed 15 Gy stereotactic body radiation by 4 weeks. Findings and caveats of the study: In blood, top tumor clones expanded by 2 weeks, shrinking by 4.

A remark on this clone: Its antigen is not known.

There are 14 residues in the CDR3. Per the germline V gene, CDR1 is GTSNPN and CDR2 is SVGIG (reference sequence). Between the trimmed V and J ends, which lost 2 bases and 2 bases, there was a span of 12 bases. The V and J genes are TRBV30 and TRBJ1-1; perhaps TRBD1 as D (6 bases). Sample: blood, taken from a patient whose treatment included radiotherapy and nephrectomy. This TCR came from a woman between 45 and 65 years old with renal cell carcinoma. CDR3 DNA sequence: TGTGCCTGGAGTACGGAGGGGGGTAACACTGAAGCTTTCTTT. It encodes CAWSTEGGNTEAFF.